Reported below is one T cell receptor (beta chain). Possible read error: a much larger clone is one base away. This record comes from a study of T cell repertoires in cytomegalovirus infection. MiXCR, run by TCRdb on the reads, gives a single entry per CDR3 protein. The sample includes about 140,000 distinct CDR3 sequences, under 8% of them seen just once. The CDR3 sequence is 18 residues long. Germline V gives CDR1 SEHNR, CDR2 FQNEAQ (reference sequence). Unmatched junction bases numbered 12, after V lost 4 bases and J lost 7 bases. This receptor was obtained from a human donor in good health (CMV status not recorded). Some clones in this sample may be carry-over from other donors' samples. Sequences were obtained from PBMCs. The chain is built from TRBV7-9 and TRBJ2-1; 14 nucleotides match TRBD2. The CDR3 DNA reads TGTGCCAGCAGCTCACCCCGACTAGCGGGGGGGCTTGCGAATGAGCAGTTCTTC. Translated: CASSSPRLAGGLANEQFF.